The TCR beta chain under discussion was sequenced for a study of T cells after yellow fever vaccination. About the research overall: Preparation of fractions with low cell numbers was performed using SMART-Seq v4 Ultra Low Input. Study-wide results and caveats: At approximately 95% for CD4 and roughly 87% for CD8, most primary-vaccination clones showed up again after the booster. Although the secondary response was weaker, it peaked faster, at day 5 versus 15.

This clonotype has just a few counts. Its target is unknown. TCRdb reanalysed the 5' RACE reads using MiXCR and keeps one entry per CDR3 protein. The sample carries 450,000 to 550,000 distinct CDR3 sequences, 20% to 25% recorded once. This specimen was PBMCs, taken 21 days after the first yellow fever vaccination. This receptor was taken from a man in his late teens or twenties who received the YFV17D yellow fever vaccine.

In DNA, the CDR3 is TGCAGTGCTAGGAACGGGGAGAACACTGAAGCTTTCTTT. It codes for CSARNGENTEAFF. The J gene is TRBJ1-1, the V gene TRBV20-1; no clear D gene. Germline loops: CDR1 DFQATT, CDR2 SNEGSKA (reference sequence). CDR3 length: 13 residues. V lost 3 bases, J lost 1 base, and 9 bases lay in between.